Listed here is a single TCR beta chain. The sample originates from a study of blood T cell repertoires in COVID-19. Overall study: The United States, Italy and Spain provided the acute and convalescent COVID-19 samples. PBMCs, B-cell-depleted T cells, or T cells were the source of the cDNA or gDNA that made up the material.

Per the study methods: From reference gene primer amplification, estimates of nucleated cell counts were derived. Sequencing used immunoSEQ multiplex PCR; TCRdb keeps in-frame clones, though not all of them. V and J calls and clone size are as listed in that table; D and trimming were resolved from the DNA. The sample contains approximately 210,000 clones, about 90% of which appear only once. Looked up from germline, CDR1 is SGHRS and CDR2 is YFSETQ. The CDR3 totals 13 residues. Between the trimmed V and J ends, which lost 4 bases and 6 bases, there was a span of 10 bases. V is TRBV5-1 and J is TRBJ2-2; maybe TRBD1 (5 bases). Specimen: peripheral blood. This TCR derives from an older woman with acute or convalescent COVID-19. The CDR3 nucleotides read TGCGCCAGCAGCCCGGACAACTCCGGGGAGCTGTTTTTT. This encodes CASSPDNSGELFF.